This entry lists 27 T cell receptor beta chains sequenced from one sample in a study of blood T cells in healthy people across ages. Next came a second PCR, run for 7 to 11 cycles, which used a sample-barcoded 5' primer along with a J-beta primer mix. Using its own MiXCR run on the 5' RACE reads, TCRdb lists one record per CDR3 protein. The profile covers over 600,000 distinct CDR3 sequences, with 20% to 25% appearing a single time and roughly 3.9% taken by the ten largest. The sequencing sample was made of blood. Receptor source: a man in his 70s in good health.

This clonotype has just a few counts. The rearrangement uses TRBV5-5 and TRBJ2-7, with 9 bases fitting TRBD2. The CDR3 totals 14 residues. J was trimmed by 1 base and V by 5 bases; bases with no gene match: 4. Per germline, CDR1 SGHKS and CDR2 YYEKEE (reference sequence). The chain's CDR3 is CASSRLAASYEQYF. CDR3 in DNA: TGTGCCAGCAGTCGACTAGCGGCATCCTACGAGCAGTACTTC.

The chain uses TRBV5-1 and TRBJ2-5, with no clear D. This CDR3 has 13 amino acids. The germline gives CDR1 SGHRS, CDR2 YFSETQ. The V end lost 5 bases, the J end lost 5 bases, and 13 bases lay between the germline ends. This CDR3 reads CASRSASRETQYF. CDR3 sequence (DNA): TGCGCCAGCAGATCGGCATCCCGGGAGACCCAGTACTTC.

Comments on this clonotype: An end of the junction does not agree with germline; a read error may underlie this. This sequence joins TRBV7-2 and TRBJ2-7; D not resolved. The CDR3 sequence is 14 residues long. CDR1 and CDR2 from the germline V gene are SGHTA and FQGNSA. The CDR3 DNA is TGTGTCAGCAGCTTAGTCAGGAGCTCCTACGAGCAGTACTTC. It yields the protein CVSSLVRSSYEQYF.

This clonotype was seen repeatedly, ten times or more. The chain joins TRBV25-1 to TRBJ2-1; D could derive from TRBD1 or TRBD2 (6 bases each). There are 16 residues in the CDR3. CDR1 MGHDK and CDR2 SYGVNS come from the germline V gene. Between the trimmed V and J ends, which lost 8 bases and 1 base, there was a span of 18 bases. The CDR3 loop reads CASAYSGGGSYNEQFF. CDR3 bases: TGTGCCAGCGCCTATAGCGGAGGGGGTTCCTACAATGAGCAGTTCTTC.

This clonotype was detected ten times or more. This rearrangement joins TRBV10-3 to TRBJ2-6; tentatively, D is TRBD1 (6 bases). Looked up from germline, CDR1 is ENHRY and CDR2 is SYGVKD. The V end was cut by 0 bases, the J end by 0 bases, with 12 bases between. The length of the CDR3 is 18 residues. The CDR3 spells CAISESGGTSSGANVLTF. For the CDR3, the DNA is TGTGCCATCAGTGAGTCTGGGGGCACCAGCTCTGGGGCCAACGTCCTGACTTTC.

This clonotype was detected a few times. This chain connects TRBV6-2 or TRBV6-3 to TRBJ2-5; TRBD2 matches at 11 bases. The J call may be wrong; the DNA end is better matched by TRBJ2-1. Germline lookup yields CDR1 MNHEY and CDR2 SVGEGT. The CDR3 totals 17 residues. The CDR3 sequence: CASSYPTTSGNSNEQFF. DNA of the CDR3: TGTGCCAGCAGTTATCCCACGACTAGCGGGAACTCCAATGAGCAGTTCTTC.

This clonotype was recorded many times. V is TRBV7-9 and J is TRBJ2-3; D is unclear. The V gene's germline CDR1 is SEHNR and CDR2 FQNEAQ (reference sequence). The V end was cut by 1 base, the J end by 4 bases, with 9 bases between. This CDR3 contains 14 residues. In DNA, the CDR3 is TGTGCCAGCAGCTTAGGCGGTGAGGCAGATACGCAGTATTTT. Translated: CASSLGGEADTQYF.

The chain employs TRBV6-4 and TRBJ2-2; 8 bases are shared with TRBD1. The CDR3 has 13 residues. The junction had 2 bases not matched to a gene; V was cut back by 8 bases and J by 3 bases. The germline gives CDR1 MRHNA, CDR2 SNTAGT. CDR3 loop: CASQTGDTGELFF. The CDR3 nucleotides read TGTGCCAGCCAGACAGGGGACACCGGGGAGCTGTTTTTT.

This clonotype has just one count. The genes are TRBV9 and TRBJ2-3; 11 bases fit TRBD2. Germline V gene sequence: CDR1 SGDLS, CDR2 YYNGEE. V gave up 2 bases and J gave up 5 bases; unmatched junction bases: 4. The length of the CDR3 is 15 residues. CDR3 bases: TGTGCCAGCAGCGTCAGTAGCGGGAGGGGAGATACGCAGTATTTT. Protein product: CASSVSSGRGDTQYF.

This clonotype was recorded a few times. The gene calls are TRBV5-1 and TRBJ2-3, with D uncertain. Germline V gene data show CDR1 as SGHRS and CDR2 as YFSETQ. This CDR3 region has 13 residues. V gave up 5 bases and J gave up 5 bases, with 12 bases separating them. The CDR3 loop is CASRTSTGDTQYF. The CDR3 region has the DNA TGCGCCAGCAGGACCTCCACGGGAGATACGCAGTATTTT.

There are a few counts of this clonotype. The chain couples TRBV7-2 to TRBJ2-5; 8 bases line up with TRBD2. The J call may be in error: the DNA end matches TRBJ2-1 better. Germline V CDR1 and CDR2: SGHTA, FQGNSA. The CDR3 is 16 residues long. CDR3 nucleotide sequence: TGTGCCAGCAGCTTTATCAGCGGGAGCTGGGTCAATGAGCAGTTCTTC. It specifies CASSFISGSWVNEQFF.

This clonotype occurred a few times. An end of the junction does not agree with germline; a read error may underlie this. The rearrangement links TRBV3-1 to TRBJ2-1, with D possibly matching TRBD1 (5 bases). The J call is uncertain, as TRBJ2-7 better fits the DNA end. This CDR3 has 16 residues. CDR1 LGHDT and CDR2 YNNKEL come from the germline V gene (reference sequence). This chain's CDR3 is CASSHGDSSVSYEQYF. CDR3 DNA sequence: TGCGCCAGCAGCCACGGAGACAGCTCCGTCTCCTACGAGCAGTACTTC.

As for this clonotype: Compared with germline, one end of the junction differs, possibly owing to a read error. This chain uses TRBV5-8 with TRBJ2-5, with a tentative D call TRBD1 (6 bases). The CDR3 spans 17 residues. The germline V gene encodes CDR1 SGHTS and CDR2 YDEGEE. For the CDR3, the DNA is TGTGCCAGCATCCCTACAGGGACCCCTTCTTATCAAGAGGCCCAGTACTTC. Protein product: CASIPTGTPSYQEAQYF.

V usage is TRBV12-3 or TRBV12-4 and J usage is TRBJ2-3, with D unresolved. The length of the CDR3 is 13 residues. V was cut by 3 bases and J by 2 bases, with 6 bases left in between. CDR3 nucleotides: TGTGCCAGCAGTTTCCTAGTCACAGATACGCAGTATTTT. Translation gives CASSFLVTDTQYF.

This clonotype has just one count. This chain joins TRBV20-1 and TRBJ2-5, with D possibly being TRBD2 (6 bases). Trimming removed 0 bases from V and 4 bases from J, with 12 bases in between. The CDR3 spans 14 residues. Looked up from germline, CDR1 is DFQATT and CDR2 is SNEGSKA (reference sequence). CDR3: CSARDDGSRETQYF. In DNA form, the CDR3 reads TGCAGTGCTAGAGATGACGGGAGTAGAGAGACCCAGTACTTC.

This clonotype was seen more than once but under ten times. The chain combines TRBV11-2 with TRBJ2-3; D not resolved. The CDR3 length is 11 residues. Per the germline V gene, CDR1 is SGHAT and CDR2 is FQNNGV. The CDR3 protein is CASKSTDTQYF. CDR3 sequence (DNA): TGTGCATCAAAGAGCACAGATACGCAGTATTTT.

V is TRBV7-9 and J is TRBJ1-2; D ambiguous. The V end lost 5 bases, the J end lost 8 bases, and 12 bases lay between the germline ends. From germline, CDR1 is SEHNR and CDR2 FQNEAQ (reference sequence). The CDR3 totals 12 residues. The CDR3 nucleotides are TGTGCCAGCAGCACCCTCGATTCGGGCTACACCTTC. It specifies CASSTLDSGYTF.

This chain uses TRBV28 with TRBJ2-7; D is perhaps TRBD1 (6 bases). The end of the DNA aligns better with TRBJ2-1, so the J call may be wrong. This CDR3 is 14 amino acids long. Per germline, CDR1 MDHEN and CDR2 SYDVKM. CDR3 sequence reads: CASSLTQGKGEQFF. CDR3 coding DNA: TGTGCCAGCAGTCTTACACAGGGTAAGGGTGAGCAGTTCTTC.

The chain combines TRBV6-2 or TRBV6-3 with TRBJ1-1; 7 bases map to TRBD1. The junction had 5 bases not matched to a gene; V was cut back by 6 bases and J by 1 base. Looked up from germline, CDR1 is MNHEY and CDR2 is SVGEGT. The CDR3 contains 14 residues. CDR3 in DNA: TGTGCCAGCAGCTACGGGACAGAGAACACTGAAGCTTTCTTT. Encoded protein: CASSYGTENTEAFF.

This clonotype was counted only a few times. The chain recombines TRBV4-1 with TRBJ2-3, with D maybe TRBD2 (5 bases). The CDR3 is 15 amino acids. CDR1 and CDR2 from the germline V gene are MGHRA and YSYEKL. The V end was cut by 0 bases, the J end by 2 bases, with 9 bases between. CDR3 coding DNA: TGCGCCAGCAGCCAAGAAGGACTGCCCACAGATACGCAGTATTTT. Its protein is CASSQEGLPTDTQYF.

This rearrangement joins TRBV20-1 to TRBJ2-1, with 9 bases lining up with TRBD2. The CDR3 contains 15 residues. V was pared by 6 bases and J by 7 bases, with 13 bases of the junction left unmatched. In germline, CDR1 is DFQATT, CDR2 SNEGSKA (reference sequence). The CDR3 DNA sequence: TGCAGTGCGGCCCTCGCGGGAGGGCCTTGGAATGAGCAGTTCTTC. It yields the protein CSAALAGGPWNEQFF.

The CDR3 region has the DNA TGTGCCAGCAGCTTCAGGGCGGGGTCGGGTGGTGAGCAGTTCTTC. Its protein product is CASSFRAGSGGEQFF. This chain connects TRBV7-2 to TRBJ2-1; tentative D call: TRBD2 (6 bases). Trimming left V 3 bases short and J 9 bases short, with 18 bases between. Germline lookup yields CDR1 SGHTA and CDR2 FQGNSA. The CDR3 has 15 amino acids.

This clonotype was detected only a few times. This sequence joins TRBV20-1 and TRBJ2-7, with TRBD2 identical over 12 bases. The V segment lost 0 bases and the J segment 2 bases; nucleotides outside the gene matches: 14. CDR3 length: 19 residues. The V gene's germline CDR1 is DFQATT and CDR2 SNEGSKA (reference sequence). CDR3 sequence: CSARDRLAGGQTLPYEQYF. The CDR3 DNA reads TGCAGTGCTAGAGATCGGCTAGCGGGAGGGCAAACATTACCCTACGAGCAGTACTTC.

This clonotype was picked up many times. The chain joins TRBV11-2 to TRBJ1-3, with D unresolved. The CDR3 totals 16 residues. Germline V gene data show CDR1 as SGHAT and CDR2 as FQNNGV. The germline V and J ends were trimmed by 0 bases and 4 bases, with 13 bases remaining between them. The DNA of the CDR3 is TGTGCCAGCAGCTTAGACGTTCGTAGAGCCGGAAACACCATATATTTT. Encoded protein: CASSLDVRRAGNTIYF.

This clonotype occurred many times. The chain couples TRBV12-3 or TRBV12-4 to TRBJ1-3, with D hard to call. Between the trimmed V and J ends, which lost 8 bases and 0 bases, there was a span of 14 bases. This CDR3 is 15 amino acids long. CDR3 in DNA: TGTGCCAGCCGTTCAGACGGTAGCTCTGGAAACACCATATATTTT. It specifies CASRSDGSSGNTIYF.

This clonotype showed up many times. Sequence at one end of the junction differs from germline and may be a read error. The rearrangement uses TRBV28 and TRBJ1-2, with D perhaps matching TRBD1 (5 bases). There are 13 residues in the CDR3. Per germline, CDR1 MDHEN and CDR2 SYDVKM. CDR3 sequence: CASSLQGERGCTF. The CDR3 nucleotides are TGTGCCAGCAGTTTACAGGGAGAACGAGGCTGCACCTTC.

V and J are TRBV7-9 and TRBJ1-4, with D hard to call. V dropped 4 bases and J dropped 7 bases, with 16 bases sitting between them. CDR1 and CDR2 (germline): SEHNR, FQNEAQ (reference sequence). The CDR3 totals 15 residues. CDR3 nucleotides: TGTGCCAGCAGCTCTTTCGCGGGTGGAGGTGAAAAACTGTTTTTT. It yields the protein CASSSFAGGGEKLFF.